The 12 T cell receptor beta chains below come from one sample, sequenced in a study of T cells in Graves' hyperthyroidism and ophthalmopathy (dated by TCRdb to 2018 to 2020). To prepare the library, multiplex PCR was applied. The run used an Illumina HiSeq 2000. Amplification of TCR beta CDR3 regions was carried out from RNA transcripts. A first-round RT-PCR of the TCR CDR3 used the HTBI primer set with the Qiagen OneStep RT-PCR kit. TCRdb applied fastp at Q25 and MiXCR to the public reads, then kept only in-frame beta chains. Records with the same CDR3 protein are collapsed into one entry carrying the most frequent genes and DNA. Here the sample has around 380,000 distinct CDR3 sequences; 13% occur a single time. Together, the top ten hold under 25% of the sample. Sequenced sample: blood. These receptors were taken from a man aged 30 to 45 with Graves' hyperthyroidism that later progressed to Graves' ophthalmopathy.

The V gene is TRBV7-6, the J gene TRBJ2-2; 10 bases align to TRBD2. This CDR3 region has 14 residues. V lost 5 bases to trimming and J lost 5 bases; unmatched junction nucleotides: 2. The V gene's germline CDR1 is SGHVS and CDR2 FNYEAQ. CDR3 coding DNA: TGTGCCAGCAGCCCTAGCGGGGGTACCGGGGAGCTGTTTTTT. Translated, it gives CASSPSGGTGELFF. Looking up the rest from reference TRBV7-6 and TRBJ2-2 gives the full variable domain: GAGVSQSPRYKVTKRGQDVALRCDPISGHVSLYWYRQALGQGPEFLTYFNYEAQQDKSGLPNDRFSAERPEGSISTLTIQRTEQRDSAMYRCASSPSGGTGELFFGEGSRLTVL.

The chain uses TRBV24-1 and TRBJ2-7; D unresolved. CDR1 and CDR2 (germline): KGHDR, SFDVKD. The CDR3 consists of 16 residues. V lost 3 bases, J lost 4 bases, and 18 bases lay in between. CDR3 bases: TGTGCCACCAGTGATCAGGACGGGCCGGATTTGTACGAGCAGTACTTC. Translating it yields CATSDQDGPDLYEQYF.

CDR3 sequence (DNA): TGCGCCAGCAGTTCCGGGACAGGGCGCGACTATGGCTACACCTTC. Translated: CASSSGTGRDYGYTF. The chain carries TRBV10-2 and TRBJ1-2, with TRBD1 matching 9 bases. V lost 5 bases, J lost 3 bases, and 7 bases stayed unmatched. Germline CDR1 WSHSY, CDR2 SAAADI. The CDR3 is 15 residues long.

This clonotype was detected many times. The chain combines TRBV10-1 with TRBJ1-3, with 8 bases that match TRBD1. The length of the CDR3 is 15 residues. Germline CDR1 is WNHNN and CDR2 is SYGVQD (reference sequence). Trimming removed 8 bases from V and 0 bases from J; junction bases left unmatched: 6. The CDR3 DNA reads as TGCGCCAGCGAAGGCGACAGGGGCTCTGGAAACACCATATATTTT. This sequence encodes CASEGDRGSGNTIYF.

This clonotype turned up a few times. The chain recombines TRBV20-1 with TRBJ2-7; possibly TRBD1 or TRBD2 for D (5 bases each). Germline lookup yields CDR1 DFQATT and CDR2 SNEGSKA (reference sequence). The CDR3 covers 13 residues. V lost 7 bases and J lost 0, with 13 bases in between. CDR3 in amino acids: CSGGPPSSYEQYF. As DNA, the CDR3 is TGCAGTGGGGGACCGCCGAGCTCCTACGAGCAGTACTTC.

CDR3 sequence: CASSKGQGGEKLFF. The CDR3 nucleotides read TGTGCCAGCAGCAAGGGACAGGGGGGAGAAAAACTGTTTTTT. The chain has TRBV5-8 and TRBJ1-4; 11 positions agree with TRBD1. Germline lookup yields CDR1 SGHTS and CDR2 YDEGEE. The CDR3 is 14 residues long. J gave up 8 bases and V 4 bases, and 4 bases lay outside the gene matches.

A few counts support this clonotype. The rearrangement uses TRBV27 and TRBJ2-7, with D possibly called TRBD1 or TRBD2 (5 bases each). The germline V gene encodes CDR1 MNHEY and CDR2 SMNVEV (reference sequence). V was pared by 0 bases and J by 2 bases, with 8 bases between. The CDR3 runs 14 residues. CDR3 DNA: TGTGCCAGCAGTTTATCGGGGACCACCTACGAGCAGTACTTC. Protein sequence: CASSLSGTTYEQYF.

This clonotype was counted a few times. The chain employs TRBV24-1 and TRBJ2-7, with 11 bases lining up with TRBD2. CDR1 and CDR2 from the germline V gene are KGHDR and SFDVKD. V trimming: 4 bases; J trimming: 2 bases; junction bases outside the gene matches: 6. The CDR3 contains 16 residues. The DNA for the CDR3 is TGTGCCACCAGTGACCCTGGGACTAGCGGCACCTACGAGCAGTACTTC. It translates to CATSDPGTSGTYEQYF.

V and J are TRBV28 and TRBJ1-2, with 10 bases that match TRBD1. The CDR3 contains 14 residues. V dropped 7 bases and J dropped 5; count of bases not matched to a gene: 7. In germline, CDR1 is MDHEN, CDR2 SYDVKM. The CDR3, as DNA: TGTGCCAGCAAGAGGACAGGGGGGGCTTATGGCTACACCTTC. Protein: CASKRTGGAYGYTF.

Many counts were recorded for this clonotype. The chain has TRBV13 and TRBJ2-5, with 9 positions matching TRBD1. The CDR3 contains 15 residues. Germline values: CDR1 PRHDT, CDR2 FYEKMQ (reference sequence). The V segment lost 4 bases and the J segment 4 bases; nucleotides outside the gene matches: 7. As DNA, the CDR3 is TGTGCCAGCAGCTCCAGCCGGGACAGGGCAGAGACCCAGTACTTC. Amino acids: CASSSSRDRAETQYF.

This chain joins TRBV20-1 and TRBJ2-3; perhaps TRBD1 as D (5 bases). V was shortened by 5 bases and J by 0 bases, with 12 bases between the two germline ends. The V gene's germline CDR1 is DFQATT and CDR2 SNEGSKA (reference sequence). This CDR3 has 14 amino acids. CDR3 sequence (DNA): TGCAGTGCTCATGACAGACGGAGCACAGATACGCAGTATTTT. Encoded protein: CSAHDRRSTDTQYF.

Concerning this clonotype: This may come from a read error, since a much larger clone is one base off. The chain employs TRBV5-6 and TRBJ1-5, with D perhaps matching TRBD1 (6 bases). This CDR3 is 16 amino acids long. The germline V gene encodes CDR1 SGHDT and CDR2 YYEEEE. The CDR3 DNA follows: TGTGCCAGCGGCTTTTTCGTCGGGGGCGTGAGCCAGCCCCAGCATTTT. It specifies CASGFFVGGVSQPQHF.